This T cell receptor beta chain was sequenced for a study of Graves' ophthalmopathy and Graves' hyperthyroidism. Study context: Stable hyperthyroidism was defined by absence of ophthalmopathy within 18 months of follow-up.

Notes on the study in general: Researchers report that a 13-signature model separated ophthalmopathy from stable hyperthyroidism, posting around 86% sensitivity and roughly 80% specificity. A majority of expanded thyroid clonotypes exceeding 0.001 frequency were likewise present in blood.

Points on this clonotype: Its specificity is not known.

This CDR3 is 12 amino acids long. Germline CDR1 and CDR2: KGHSH and LQKENI. V was pared by 3 bases and J by 7 bases, with 9 bases between. Clinical symptoms and serum thyroxine were used for diagnosis; TRAb, thyroid ultrasound and orbital computed tomography were also relied on. RNA transcripts were the template, and TCR beta CDR3 regions were amplified from them. HTBI primers primed a first-round RT-PCR, and a second-round multiplex PCR followed. TCRdb processed the multiplex PCR reads anew with MiXCR; each CDR3 protein has one entry. The profile covers over a million distinct CDR3 sequences, with about two fifths appearing a single time and around 10% taken by the ten largest.

The sample consisted of peripheral blood or thyroid tissue (not recorded which). The chain links TRBV18 to TRBJ2-5; unclear D gene. This clonotype was obtained from an adult man with Graves' hyperthyroidism. Here the CDR3 DNA reads TGTGCCAGCTCACCCAAGCGAGGGACCCAGTACTTC. Amino acid sequence: CASSPKRGTQYF.